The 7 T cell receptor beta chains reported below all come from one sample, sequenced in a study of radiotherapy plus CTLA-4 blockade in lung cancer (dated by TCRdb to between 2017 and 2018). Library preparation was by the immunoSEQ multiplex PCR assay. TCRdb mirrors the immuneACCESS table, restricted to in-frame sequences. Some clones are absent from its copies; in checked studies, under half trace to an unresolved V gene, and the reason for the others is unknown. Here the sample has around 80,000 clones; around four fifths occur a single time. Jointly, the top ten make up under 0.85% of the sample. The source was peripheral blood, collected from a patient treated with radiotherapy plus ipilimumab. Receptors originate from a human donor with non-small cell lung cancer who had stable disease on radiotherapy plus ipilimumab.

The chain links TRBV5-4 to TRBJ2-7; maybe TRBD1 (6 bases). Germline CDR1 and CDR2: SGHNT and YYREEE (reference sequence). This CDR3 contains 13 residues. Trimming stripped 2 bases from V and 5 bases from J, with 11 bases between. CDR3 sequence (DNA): TGTGCCAGCAGCTTCCCGAACAGGGACGAGCAGTACTTC. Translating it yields CASSFPNRDEQYF.

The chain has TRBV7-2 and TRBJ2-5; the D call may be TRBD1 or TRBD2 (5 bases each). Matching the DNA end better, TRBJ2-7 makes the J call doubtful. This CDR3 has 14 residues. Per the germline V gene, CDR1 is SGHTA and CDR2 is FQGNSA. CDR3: CASSLDRGAYEQYF. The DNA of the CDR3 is TGTGCCAGCAGCTTAGATAGGGGAGCCTACGAGCAGTACTTC.

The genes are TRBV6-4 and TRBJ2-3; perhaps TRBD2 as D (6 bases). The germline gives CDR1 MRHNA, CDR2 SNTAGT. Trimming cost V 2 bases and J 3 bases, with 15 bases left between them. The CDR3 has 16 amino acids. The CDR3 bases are TGTGCCAGCAGTGACGGGAGGATTAAGTATACAGATACGCAGTATTTT. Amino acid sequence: CASSDGRIKYTDTQYF.

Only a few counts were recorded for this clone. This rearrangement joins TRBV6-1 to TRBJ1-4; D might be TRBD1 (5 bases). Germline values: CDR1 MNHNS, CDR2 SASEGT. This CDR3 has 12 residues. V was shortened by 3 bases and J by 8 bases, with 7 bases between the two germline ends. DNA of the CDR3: TGTGCCAGCAGTGAGAGGGGAGAAAAACTGTTTTTT. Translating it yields CASSERGEKLFF.

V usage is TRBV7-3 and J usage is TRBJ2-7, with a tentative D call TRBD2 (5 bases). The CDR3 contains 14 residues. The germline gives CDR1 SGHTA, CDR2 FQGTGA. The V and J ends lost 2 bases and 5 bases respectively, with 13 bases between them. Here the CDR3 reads CASSLFGELDEQYF. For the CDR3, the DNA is TGTGCCAGCAGCTTATTCGGGGAGCTCGACGAGCAGTACTTC.

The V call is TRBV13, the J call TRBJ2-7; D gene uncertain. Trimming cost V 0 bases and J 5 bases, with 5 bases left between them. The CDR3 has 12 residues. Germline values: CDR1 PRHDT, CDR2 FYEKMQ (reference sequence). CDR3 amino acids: CASSLGINEQYF. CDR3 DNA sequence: TGTGCCAGCAGCTTAGGGATCAACGAGCAGTACTTC.

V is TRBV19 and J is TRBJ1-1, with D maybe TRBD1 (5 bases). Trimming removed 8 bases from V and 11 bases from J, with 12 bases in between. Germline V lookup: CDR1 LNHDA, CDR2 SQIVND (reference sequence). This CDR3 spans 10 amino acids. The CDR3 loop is CASGEWDAFF. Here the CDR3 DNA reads TGTGCCAGTGGGGAATGGGACGCTTTCTTT.